Sequencing of this T cell receptor (beta chain) was carried out in a study of response to subunit inactivated influenza vaccine. Study observations and caveats: T cells newly recruited by each seasonal influenza vaccination are few, the authors suggested.

Germline values: CDR1 LGHDT, CDR2 YNNKEL (reference sequence). V dropped 2 bases and J dropped 1 base, with 8 bases sitting between them. The CDR3 totals 14 residues. TCRdb used MiXCR to reprocess the RT-PCR reads, holding one entry per CDR3 protein. The table records about 540,000 distinct CDR3 sequences, less than 25% of them present only once. On this clonotype itself: What it binds is unknown.

These data also featured in a second study, about T cells expressing NK-cell markers. That source reports: UMIs were included in TCR beta cDNA generated by 5'RACE template switching. For a handful of donors, the dominant NKG2C+ clonotypes made up roughly 1.0-7.0% of their CD8+ T cells.

The V call is TRBV3-1, the J call TRBJ1-1, with D uncertain. The sequences come from CD4+ T cells sorted from PBMCs, collected 12 days after vaccination. The clonotype originates from a man in his fifties or sixties who received an inactivated influenza vaccine. The CDR3 loop reads CASSQLDGNTEAFF. The CDR3 nucleotides read TGTGCCAGCAGCCAACTAGACGGGAACACTGAAGCTTTCTTT.